This entry lists 4 T cell receptor beta chains sequenced from one sample in a study of vaccination effects on CD4 cells after COVID-19. These receptors are not linked to any known antigen. The repertoire was sequenced with immunoSEQ multiplex PCR; TCRdb's copy has only in-frame clones and lacks some. The repertoire holds some 77,000 clones, roughly 78% seen once, with approximately 3.8% in the top ten. With the ViraFEST assay, the study expanded antigen-specific CD4+ T cells using viral peptide pools, then sequenced them. At the end of approximately 10 days of culture, CD4+ T cells were isolated. Each vaccine recipient was nucleocapsid antibody negative and had no prior SARS-CoV-2 infection. The specimen comprised CD4+ T cells from PBMCs cultured with HCoV-OC43 spike peptides, sampled before COVID-19 vaccination. This sample's subset: HCoV-OC43 spike overlapping peptide pool stimulation. The receptors here all came from a human donor who received a COVID-19 vaccine.

The chain has TRBV5-1 and TRBJ2-7; 8 bases align to TRBD1. Trimming at V came to 2 bases and at J to 5 bases, leaving 9 bases not matched to a gene. The CDR3 has 15 amino acids. Germline V gives CDR1 SGHRS, CDR2 YFSETQ. The CDR3 here is CASSFPLTGDHEQYV. For the CDR3, the DNA is TGCGCCAGCAGCTTCCCTTTGACAGGGGACCACGAGCAGTACGTC.

This rearrangement joins TRBV5-1 to TRBJ2-5; a possible D gene is TRBD2 (6 bases). The CDR3 spans 15 residues. Per germline, CDR1 SGHRS and CDR2 YFSETQ. Trimming stripped 4 bases from V and 2 bases from J, with 15 bases between. CDR3 sequence: CASSRTGTPQETQYF. The CDR3, as DNA: TGCGCCAGCAGCCGTACGGGGACTCCACAAGAGACCCAGTACTTC. Full variable domain (outside the CDR3, taken from reference TRBV5-1 and TRBJ2-5): KAGVTQTPRYLIKTRGQQVTLSCSPISGHRSVSWYQQTPGQGLQFLFEYFSETQRNKGNFPGRFSGRQFSNSRSEMNVSTLELGDSALYLCASSRTGTPQETQYFGPGTRLLVL.

The chain carries TRBV2 and TRBJ1-5, with D tentatively TRBD1 (6 bases). Germline CDR1 and CDR2: SNHLY and FYNNEI. This CDR3 has 14 residues. V lost 6 bases and J lost 0, with 9 bases in between. CDR3 sequence: CASSRTDSNQPQHF. The CDR3 region has the DNA TGTGCCAGCAGCCGGACAGATAGCAATCAGCCCCAGCATTTT.

This chain links TRBV6-5 with TRBJ1-5; no reliable D call. V lost 7 bases and J 5 bases, leaving 9 bases between the germline ends. The germline gives CDR1 MNHEY, CDR2 SVGAGI. The CDR3 has 12 amino acids. CDR3 protein: CASKWRDQPQHF. The CDR3 DNA is TGTGCCAGCAAGTGGCGAGATCAGCCCCAGCATTTT.